Listed here is a single T cell receptor beta chain. The antigen it recognizes is unknown. No base-level quality is on record; no much larger clone is a single base apart. These data belong to a study of blood T cell dynamics during melanoma immunotherapy (dated by TCRdb to 2020 to 2022). Notes on the research overall: The patients had metastatic melanoma and were given first-line pembrolizumab or nivolumab plus ipilimumab as standard of care in the United Kingdom. Peripheral T cell receptor repertoires of metastatic melanoma patients were profiled before and after one cycle of checkpoint inhibitor therapy to find early correlates of response. Consecutive patients formed a training cohort, and a further independent group of patients from the same centre was pooled into an external validation set. Overall results and qualifications from the work: The relatively small sample size was acknowledged as something that could potentially limit how far the results can be generalized. The study was unable to establish whether the T cell clones driving the repertoire changes were melanoma-specific or instead reflected general immune activation. Unlike progressors, patients who went on to achieve disease control showed a bifurcated reorganization of the PBMC repertoire at W3, with either increased clonality or increased diversity.

This sample's time point label indicates: week 3, after first cycle of checkpoint inhibitor. Blood samples were collected before treatment (T0) and at week 3 (W3), after the first cycle of checkpoint blockade. Except for a couple of patients with rapid clinical progression, response was assessed 12 weeks after the first infusion by RECIST 1.1; disease control meant complete response, partial response or stable disease. Patients were excluded for prior systemic cancer treatment, concomitant immunosuppressant therapy or synchronous other active malignancies. To track both circulating cells and T cell turnover, TCR beta was sequenced from bulk PBMC as well as from plasma cell-free DNA. Lymphoprep and SepMate tubes were used to isolate PBMC from blood, and red cell lysis was then performed. QIAamp DNA Blood Mini kits were used to extract DNA from both PBMC and sorted T cell subsets. A fixed 350 ng of DNA was loaded for every bulk PBMC sample. Following the manufacturer instructions, the immunoSEQ TCRb Assay kit was used to amplify TCR beta CDR3 sequences from genomic DNA. The KAPA Library Quantification Kit for Illumina platforms was used to quantify pooled libraries by qPCR. Pooled libraries were clustered at roughly 0.6-1.1 pM and sequenced on an Illumina NextSeq 500. For the original study's pipeline: TCR data were analyzed using immunoSEQ ANALYZER and the R LymphoSeq package. A rearrangement efficiency score was calculated as productive divided by the sum of productive and non-productive CDR3 sequences. Clonality was measured with the Gini coefficient and diversity with the Renyi index at alpha=1, compared pairwise between timepoints within each patient. In LymphoSeq, clonal relatedness was computed with an edit distance of 3 and repertoire similarity was computed with the Bhattacharyya coefficient. To classify response, a linear discriminant analysis based on week-3 changes in clonality and diversity was built using the R MASS and caret packages. TCRdb obtained this table from immuneACCESS and retained in-frame rearrangements with V and J assigned. These tables miss some clones; where compared with another copy, unresolved V genes account for less than half of the shortfall, and the remainder is unexplained. From that table come the V and J calls and clone size; the DNA was used to work out D and trimming. The sample table lists approximately 15,000 clones, more than 80% of them with a count of one. Of the sample, roughly 5.4% is held by the ten largest clones.

The CDR3 runs 15 residues from the cysteine to the phenylalanine. Here the CDR3 DNA is all that survives: 45 bases in frame from base 1. CDR1 and CDR2, per the germline V gene, are SQVTM and ANQGSEA. V trim: 4 bases; J trim: 4 bases; unmatched bases: 5. The clonotype was recovered from a human donor with melanoma. The chain joins TRBV29-1 to TRBJ2-2; 11 nucleotides in the junction match TRBD1. The input for sequencing was blood, taken from a patient treated with checkpoint blockade. The CDR3 amino acid sequence is: CSVGTGTGGTGELFF. The nucleotides are TGCAGCGTTGGAACCGGGACAGGGGGCACCGGGGAGCTGTTTTTT.